The clone carrying this T cell receptor beta chain was picked up many times. What it binds is unknown. CDR1 and CDR2 from the germline V gene are MDHEN and SYDVKM. V lost 6 bases and J lost 5; bases outside the gene matches: 12. CDR3 size: 17 residues. Using its own MiXCR run on the reads, TCRdb lists one record per CDR3 protein. The table shows under 350,000 distinct CDR3 sequences, with roughly a tenth occurring only once. The data belong to a study of T cell repertoires in cytomegalovirus infection. Study results and limitations: Totalled public TCR beta family frequency picked out people who carried CMV plus the relevant HLA.

The sequence was obtained from a human donor in good health (CMV status not recorded). Some clones in this sample may be carry-over from other donors' samples. This chain uses TRBV28 with TRBJ2-1; 11 bases align to TRBD2. The source material was PBMCs. The CDR3 is CASRPLAGDTFNNEQFF. The CDR3 coding sequence is TGTGCCAGCAGGCCACTAGCGGGGGATACCTTCAACAATGAGCAGTTCTTC.